Sequencing of this TCR beta chain was carried out in a study of graft-versus-host responses after intestinal transplantation. Germline V gene lookup returns CDR1 SGHNT and CDR2 YYREEE (reference sequence). The CDR3 contains 13 residues. Trimming at V came to 9 bases and at J to 2 bases, leaving 6 bases not matched to a gene. Clones were sequenced by immunoSEQ multiplex PCR, and TCRdb holds only the in-frame ones, with some missing. The sample holds roughly 50,000 clones; roughly nine tenths are singletons and the top ten take approximately 5%. Specimen: PBMCs, collected 662 days after intestinal transplant. The origin of this receptor is a human patient who received an intestinal transplant, so some T cells may come from the graft donor. The genes are TRBV5-4 and TRBJ2-5; the match to TRBD2 covers 8 bases. The CDR3 DNA follows: TGTGCCACCAATAGCGGGGTACAAGAGACCCAGTACTTC. This translates into CATNSGVQETQYF. Full variable domain (missing parts from reference TRBV5-4 and TRBJ2-5): ETGVTQSPTHLIKTRGQQVTLRCSSQSGHNTVSWYQQALGQGPQFIFQYYREEENGRGNFPPRFSGLQFPNYSSELNVNALELDDSALYLCATNSGVQETQYFGPGTRLLVL.